The clone carrying this T cell receptor (gamma chain) showed up just a few times. Germline V gene lookup returns CDR1 EGSTGY and CDR2 YDSYTSSV. The CDR3 is 14 residues long. With V trimmed by 4 bases and J by 4 bases, 10 bases remained unmatched. These data belong to a study of gamma-delta chains in newborns, infants, children. Overall study context: Innate gammadelta T cells reportedly expand polyclonally right after birth, driven by microbial exposure, per the title.

TCRdb re-processed the reads via CATT. This table holds roughly 1,100 gamma-chain clones, approximately 51% found once. The sequenced material came from blood. V gene TRGV4 combines with J gene TRGJ1 or TRGJ2. The J gene comes from matching the DNA to germline here; TCRdb lacks it. The TCR comes from a child who was a newborn, infant or young child, either healthy, febrile or measles-vaccinated (not recorded which). The CDR3 nucleotides are TGTGCCACCTGGGACGCAAACGGGTATTATAAGAAACTCTTT. Translated, it gives CATWDANGYYKKLF.